The 5 T cell receptor beta chains below were found in one sample sequenced in a study of post-analysis software for immune sequencing data. The antigens of these receptors remain unknown. The TCR beta cDNA libraries contained unique molecular identifiers. In TCRdb, the PCR reads were re-called with MiXCR into one record per CDR3 protein. The sample carries hundreds of thousands of distinct CDR3 sequences, approximately 60% recorded once. Study-wide points: Roughly 5 TRBV segments (TRBV5-6, TRBV5-1 and TRBV20-1 among them) occurred more frequently in patients than in controls.

Sequenced sample: blood. The receptor set was obtained from a girl aged 2-9 years with multiple sclerosis.

This CDR3 reads CASGTVNYNEQFF. In nucleotides, the CDR3 is TGTGCCAGCGGGACAGTAAACTACAATGAGCAGTTCTTC. The rearrangement links TRBV6-5 to TRBJ2-1, with 7 bases identical to TRBD1. Germline assignment: CDR1 MNHEY and CDR2 SVGAGI. The CDR3 spans 13 residues. The V and J ends lost 8 bases and 3 bases, in that order; junction bases with no gene match: 4.

The gene calls are TRBV4-2 and TRBJ2-1, with TRBD2 matching over 9 bases. Trimming cost V 3 bases and J 1 base; bases outside gene matches: 1. The CDR3 runs to 15 residues. Germline loops: CDR1 LGHNA, CDR2 YNFKEQ. CDR3 bases: TGTGCCAGCAGCCACGGACTAGCGTCCTACAATGAGCAGTTCTTC. Encoded protein: CASSHGLASYNEQFF.

In DNA, the CDR3 is TGCAGCGTTGAAGATCAGGGTCTATCTTTTTATGGCTACACCTTC. This encodes CSVEDQGLSFYGYTF. The chain links TRBV29-1 to TRBJ1-2, with a weak D call TRBD1 (5 bases). Germline V gives CDR1 SQVTM, CDR2 ANQGSEA. The V end was cut by 0 bases, the J end by 5 bases, with 16 bases between. The CDR3 consists of 15 residues.

This clonotype was counted only a few times. The chain uses TRBV3-1 and TRBJ2-3; a weak D match, TRBD2 (6 bases). The CDR3 totals 16 residues. V lost 5 bases and J lost 0, with 15 bases in between. Germline assignment: CDR1 LGHDT and CDR2 YNNKEL (reference sequence). The CDR3 sequence is CASSGPGTPSTDTQYF. CDR3 DNA: TGTGCCAGCAGCGGACCCGGGACTCCTAGCACAGATACGCAGTATTTT.

In this sample, this clonotype turned up a few times. This rearrangement joins TRBV2 to TRBJ2-5; 7 bases line up with TRBD2. This CDR3 has 13 amino acids. Germline V gene data show CDR1 as SNHLY and CDR2 as FYNNEI. The ends lost 8 bases at V and 4 bases at J; junction bases unmatched: 7. CDR3 nucleotides: TGTGCCAGCGGGGGGGAGACCGGAGAGACCCAGTACTTC. Translation: CASGGETGETQYF. Full variable domain (remainder filled in from reference TRBV2 and TRBJ2-5): EPEVTQTPSHQVTQMGQEVILRCVPISNHLYFYWYRQILGQKVEFLVSFYNNEISEKSEIFDDQFSVERPDGSNFTLKIRSTKLEDSAMYFCASGGETGETQYFGPGTRLLVL.